Here is one T cell receptor (beta chain) with its context. This sample is part of a study of blood T cell repertoires in COVID-19. The wider study: In each case, the material was cDNA or gDNA derived from T cells, B-cell-depleted T cells, or PBMCs.

Profiling relied on immunoSEQ multiplex PCR, and the TCRdb table lists in-frame clones only, not all of them. Found here are roughly 190,000 clones, about 75% of them singletons; the top ten hold around 7.9%. CDR3 length: 15 amino acids. Germline V lookup: CDR1 SGDLS, CDR2 YYNGEE. With 0 bases removed from V and 6 bases from J, the gap between germline ends came to 10 bases. The V gene is TRBV9, the J gene TRBJ1-6; D remains ambiguous. The clonotype comes from a woman aged 50 to 60 with active or convalescent COVID-19. Input material: peripheral blood. The CDR3 sequence is CASSVGVRVNSPLHF. The CDR3, as DNA: TGTGCCAGCAGCGTAGGAGTGAGGGTTAATTCACCCCTCCACTTT.